This T cell receptor (beta chain) was found in a study of cytomegalovirus exposure and HLA in healthy donors (dated by TCRdb to about 2017). For the wider study: In an earlier analysis of several hundred of the donors, roughly 300 Gb of sequence data and some 100 million unique TCR beta sequences from 150 million to 200 million T cells were reported. An early release that covered about 600 HLA-typed donors contained 250 to 350 gigabases of sequencing data and approximately 85 million unique TCR sequences. Of the roughly 400 genotyped donors, approximately 83% fell in the genetic ancestry cluster associated with self-reported Caucasian donors. The study was designed to test whether signatures of past pathogen exposure could be identified by cataloging public T cell receptors. The study used immunosequencing to profile the T cell repertoires of 666 subjects and linked those repertoires to cytomegalovirus serostatus. Besides the first cohort of under 700 subjects, a separate validation cohort made up of 120 different subjects was used. To predict cytomegalovirus infection status, the study combined high-throughput TCR immunosequencing, statistical association of individual TCRs with disease status, and machine learning. A later analysis re-analyzed previously published TCR beta repertoires from roughly 600 donors and added high-resolution HLA genotyping to study TCR occurrence patterns. Rather than drawing on any new phenotypic data, the later analysis identified candidate immune exposures from TCR beta sequences and the way those sequences occurred across donors. An earlier analysis of nearly 600 of the donors applied high-throughput TCR beta sequencing to assess whether each TCR beta V gene segment acted as functional or pseudogenic. Alongside the repertoire data, information on donor age, sex, ethnicity and CMV serostatus was compiled. A later genetic analysis took genome-wide SNP genotypes for about 65% of the 666 donors and used that subset as a discovery cohort. All discovery cohort repertoires had been generated on a single sequencing platform. HLA typing covered class I and class II loci at four-digit resolution. The number of donors typed differed by locus, with about 629-640 for A, B, C, DRB1 and DQB1, 522 for DQA1, nearly 610 for DPA1, and some 470 for DPB1. Roughly 5 DR-DQ haplotypes were treated as single units for association and clustering because of strong linkage in the cohort. On average, approximately 250,000 unique TCR beta nucleotide sequences were sequenced per donor among 398 genotyped donors of the cohort, with 15% to 20% of those sequences being non-productive. General study outcomes and caveats: According to the authors, the approach could potentially be generalized to other disease states and immunological phenotypes. According to a later analysis, most CMV-associated TCR beta chains appeared to be HLA-restricted, and the HLA associations seemed to be driven largely by CMV exposure. Because counts were too low, seventeen rarely observed V segments, including chromosome 9 orphons, were left out of the earlier analysis of 587 of the donors. In an earlier analysis of some 500 of the donors, most TCR beta V segments were observed in productive rearrangements about 87% or about 30% of the time, broadly matching IMGT annotations. The presence/absence analyses assumed that sequencing depth was roughly uniform across donors, and that assumption may not be true. Immune exposure information for the cohort was limited to CMV serostatus. Most TCR sequences were seen in very few donors, while some public TCRs were found in many individuals. Because HLA typing was missing for some donors at each locus, association tests included only the typed subset. Some IMGT-functional V segments, including TRBV6-2 and TRBV6-3, could not be told apart with the 87-base-pair reads, so those segments were excluded. At a false discovery rate of 0.05, a later analysis linked around 17,000 TCR beta sequences to specific HLA alleles. V-gene and J-gene trimming of TCR beta chains was associated with a missense DCLRE1C variant in a later genetic analysis, and the association was replicated in an independent cohort. According to a later analysis, TCR association rates differed among HLA loci, with DRB1 alleles showing the most associated TCRs and HLA-C alleles showing the fewest. Strong co-occurrence of HLA alleles, especially DR and DQ, made assigning TCR associations to individual alleles difficult. According to a later analysis, parvovirus B19, influenza, CMV and Epstein-Barr virus appeared linked to several top co-occurrence clusters. The study listed 164 TCR beta chains as associated with cytomegalovirus. A later analysis found that HLA-associated TCR beta chains were more clonally expanded and had lower generation probabilities than equally common non-associated chains. The classifier was reported to diagnose cytomegalovirus status with high specificity and sensitivity in both the original and validation cohorts. In vitro tests confirmed that a few of the cytomegalovirus-associated TCR beta chains recognize cytomegalovirus antigens. This cohort had only TCR beta chains sequenced, and the lack of alpha or paired-chain data limited which features could be detected. A later genetic analysis reported fewer N-insertions in productive TCRs among donors in an Asian-associated ancestry cluster than the roughly 700-donor mean. Linkage disequilibrium might explain the correlated functional status among segregating V segments, but an unknown experimental factor could not be ruled out. A cluster of highly shared sequence variants was judged likely to represent a technical artifact of the sequencing pipeline. A further reported finding was that TCR beta sequences accurately predicted the HLA-A and HLA-B alleles for most subjects in the first cohort.

The cohort consisted of hundreds of healthy bone marrow donors. At the time of sampling, every cohort member was nominally healthy, though immune exposures that went unrecorded were likely present. The donor tested CMV seropositive, placing the donor among the 310 or so seropositive members of the cohort. A peripheral blood sample was provided by each donor, and peripheral blood mononuclear cells were used for TCR beta sequencing. Genomic DNA extraction from the blood cell samples was performed with the Qiagen DNeasy Blood Extraction Kit. Clipping removes 6 bases from V and 3 bases from J, with 6 as the unmatched junction base count. Sequences MDHEN (CDR1) and SYDVKM (CDR2) are obtained from the germline V gene. CDR3 length: 14 amino acids, cysteine to phenylalanine. CDR3 DNA is the only sequence kept; it has 42 bases, read in frame from the first base. The library was made by the immunoSEQ multiplex PCR assay. For the multiplex PCR, a mixture combining 60 forward primers for TCR Vbeta segments and 13 reverse primers for TCR Jbeta segments was used. A multiplex PCR assay on genomic DNA amplified the CDR3 region of rearranged TCR beta genes. Amplified TCR beta libraries were sequenced as 87-base-pair reads on the Illumina HiSeq System. As for the original processing: In a later analysis, some 80 million unique TCR beta chains were counted across the roughly 610 repertoires, and some 10 million of these chains were shared by at least two donors. A nearest-neighbor algorithm error-corrected the raw reads and collapsed the reads into unique sequences, merging closely related sequences to remove PCR and sequencing errors. CDR3 sequences were aligned to IMGT reference sequences to assign V, D and J gene segments. For a sequence to be retained, a match of at least six nucleotides to both a V gene segment and a J gene segment was required. A rearrangement counted as productive if the CDR3 had no stop codons and remained in frame with V and J, and every other rearrangement counted as non-productive. CDR3 was defined by IMGT convention, running from the second conserved V-encoded cysteine to the conserved J-encoded phenylalanine. Sequences without an unambiguous match to a single V gene segment were excluded from the earlier analysis of over 500 of the donors. An earlier analysis of almost 600 of the donors classified V segments as functional when productive rearrangements were above 56.7% and as segregating when the standard deviation between donors was above 5%. A statistical classification framework was built for diagnosing cytomegalovirus status from the catalog of TCR beta chain sequences. V and J gene assignment, in a later analysis, came from comparing TCR nucleotide sequences with IMGT/GENE-DB human TR gene sequences. Using the TCRdist pipeline, a later analysis assigned CDR3 sequences along with most-parsimonious VDJ recombination scenarios. In a later analysis, every TCR beta chain was defined by the combination of its CDR3 amino acid sequence and its V-gene family, and reads without a unique V-gene family were dropped. To address suspected cross-contamination and a sequencing artifact, a later analysis removed several hundred highly shared, low-generation-probability nucleotide sequences. In a later analysis, a clonal expansion index for each public chain was calculated from normalized within-repertoire ranks of inferred template counts. In a later analysis, generation probabilities were computed with a VDJ recombination model fitted to out-of-frame rearrangements, and the resulting probabilities were checked against IGoR. In a later analysis, TCR-TCR, TCR-HLA and TCR-CMV co-occurrence was scored with hypergeometric tests, and a repertoire-size bias correction was applied to TCR pairs. In a later analysis, false discovery rates were estimated by permuting HLA or CMV assignments 20 times. In a later analysis, co-occurring TCRs were grouped using DBSCAN, and TCRdist sequence similarity was added for clustering within HLA-allele-positive subsets. For co-occurrence clustering, repertoires with fewer than 30,000 or more than 120,000 public chains were excluded, along with roughly 5 repertoires with anomalous nucleotide sharing. The table was pulled from immuneACCESS by TCRdb, which kept in-frame rearrangements only. Such tables lose some clones; where checked, under half of the loss comes from unresolved V genes, and the rest has no known cause. Clone size and V and J calls were adopted from that table, with D and trimming inferred from the DNA. This sample is represented by more than 95,000 clones; over 60% of them were singletons. Over 4.5% of the sample is held by the ten biggest clonotypes.

Remarks on this clone: This clone's antigen is unknown. Per-nucleotide qualities are absent, and no much larger clonotype sits a single base away.

This receptor was taken from a woman younger than 30 in good health and CMV-seropositive. The chain uses TRBV28 and TRBJ2-3, with 7 bases aligning to TRBD2. The sample was PBMCs. The DNA sequence reads TGTGCCAGCAGACAGCCGGGACTAACAGATACGCAGTATTTT. Translated, it reads CASRQPGLTDTQYF.